Below, one TCR beta chain is given with its context. This entry is derived from a study of blood T cell repertoires in COVID-19. Study overall: Sources were T cells, B-cell-depleted T cells, or PBMCs; the material itself was cDNA or gDNA.

The assay was immunoSEQ multiplex PCR, and TCRdb's table has in-frame clones only and misses some. The sample gives almost 400,000 clones, over 85% of which show up once; 1.7% is in the top ten. The receptor was derived from a woman aged 25 to 45 who had recovered from COVID-19. The sample taken for sequencing was PBMCs or T cells enriched from blood (not recorded which).

The CDR3 region is CASSLAGPPYGYTF. The CDR3 nucleotides read TGCGCCAGCAGCTTGGCCGGTCCCCCCTATGGCTACACCTTC. The J gene is TRBJ1-2, the V gene TRBV5-1, with unresolved D. Trimming shortened V by 0 bases and J by 4 bases, and 10 bases separated the two germline ends. This CDR3 contains 14 residues. Germline V gene data show CDR1 as SGHRS and CDR2 as YFSETQ.